One sample yielded the 19 T cell receptor beta chains listed below, sequenced in a study of low-dose radiotherapy and immunotherapy resistance in tumors. Both TCRalpha and TCRbeta chains were reverse transcribed with V-gene-specific primers. A roughly 22-cycle PCR with a constant-region primer and V-primer adapter amplified TCRs. TCRdb re-called the reads with MiXCR, one entry per CDR3 protein. Of over 55,000 distinct CDR3 sequences in the sample, less than 35% were seen once. Time point given: before trial treatment. The sample was PBMCs, taken before treatment. The receptors originated from a female donor with ovarian cancer.

In the case of this clonotype: With a far larger clone one base away, a read error is the likely cause. V usage is TRBV28 and J usage is TRBJ2-1; D is ambiguous. Germline V CDR1 and CDR2: MDHEN, SYDVKM. With 2 bases removed from V and 10 bases from J, the gap between germline ends came to 24 bases. This CDR3 has 17 residues. CDR3 sequence: CASSLGPGRALSYEQFF. CDR3 sequence (DNA): TGTGCCAGCAGTTTAGGTCCGGGCAGAGCTTTATCTTACGAGCAGTTCTTC.

This clonotype was observed many times. V gene TRBV6-2 or TRBV6-3 combines with J gene TRBJ2-7; unclear D gene. V lost 6 bases, J lost 0 bases, and 9 bases lay in between. CDR1 MNHEY and CDR2 SVGEGT come from the germline V gene. CDR3 size: 13 residues. The DNA for the CDR3 is TGTGCCAGCAGCCAGGATTCCTCCTACGAGCAGTACTTC. Its translation: CASSQDSSYEQYF.

The V and J genes are TRBV5-1 and TRBJ1-4; no firm D call. CDR3 length: 15 residues. Trimming took 0 bases from V and 4 from J, leaving 10 bases between them. The V gene's germline CDR1 is SGHRS and CDR2 YFSETQ. The CDR3 region has the DNA TGCGCCAGCAGCTTGGCGGGCACAAGTAATGAAAAACTGTTTTTT. Protein sequence: CASSLAGTSNEKLFF.

This clonotype was picked up many times. This chain uses TRBV19 with TRBJ2-6, with a weak D call TRBD1 (5 bases). Germline CDR1 is LNHDA and CDR2 is SQIVND (reference sequence). V was cut by 6 bases and J by 0 bases, with 21 bases left in between. The CDR3 extends over 19 amino acids. Here the CDR3 DNA reads TGTGCCAGTAGAGTACGTCATGGCAGGGTCAACTCTGGGGCCAACGTCCTGACTTTC. Amino acids: CASRVRHGRVNSGANVLTF.

This clonotype was observed many times. The J gene is TRBJ2-5, the V gene TRBV24-1; 8 positions match TRBD1. The CDR3 sequence is 15 residues long. Germline V gene sequence: CDR1 KGHDR, CDR2 SFDVKD. The junction had 2 bases not matched to a gene; V was cut back by 2 bases and J by 1 base. The CDR3 bases are TGTGCCACCAGTGATTCCACAGGGGGCCAAGAGACCCAGTACTTC. It codes for CATSDSTGGQETQYF.

The table lists this clonotype with many counts. The chain recombines TRBV7-2 with TRBJ2-5, with 9 nucleotides matching TRBD2. Looked up from germline, CDR1 is SGHTA and CDR2 is FQGNSA. The length of the CDR3 is 14 residues. V shed 6 bases, J shed 5 bases, and the junction held 7 bases outside the gene matches. CDR3 coding DNA: TGTGCCAGCAGGGGACTAGCCTTGACGGAGACCCAGTACTTC. It specifies CASRGLALTETQYF. The full variable domain, completed using reference TRBV7-2 and TRBJ2-5, is GAGVSQSPSNKVTEKGKDVELRCDPISGHTALYWYRQSLGQGLEFLIYFQGNSAPDKSGLPSDRFSAERTGGSVSTLTIQRTQQEDSAVYLCASRGLALTETQYFGPGTRLLVL.

This clonotype was seen ten or more times. This chain joins TRBV20-1 and TRBJ2-7, with D possibly matching TRBD2 (7 bases). The V gene's germline CDR1 is DFQATT and CDR2 SNEGSKA (reference sequence). Trimming shortened V by 5 bases and J by 4 bases, and 27 bases separated the two germline ends. The CDR3 loop spans 17 amino acids. The CDR3 is CSAQRSSAGAIGYEQYF. The CDR3 coding sequence is TGCAGTGCTCAAAGGAGCTCGGCGGGGGCTATAGGGTACGAGCAGTACTTC.

The chain employs TRBV29-1 and TRBJ2-1; TRBD2 might be the D (5 bases). This CDR3 region has 11 residues. Germline CDR1 SQVTM, CDR2 ANQGSEA. V lost 2 bases and J 10 bases, leaving 9 bases between the germline ends. CDR3 nucleotide sequence: TGCAGCGTTGAAACGAGGAGGGAGCAGTTCTTC. It encodes CSVETRREQFF.

This clonotype was recorded at least ten times. The chain has TRBV7-2 and TRBJ2-4; D is perhaps TRBD1 (6 bases). Trimming cost V 5 bases and J 0 bases, with 11 bases left between them. Germline V CDR1 and CDR2: SGHTA, FQGNSA. There are 15 residues in the CDR3. CDR3 region: CASSKIQGAKNIQYF. The CDR3 DNA follows: TGTGCCAGCAGCAAAATACAGGGAGCCAAAAACATTCAGTACTTC. The full variable domain, completed using reference TRBV7-2 and TRBJ2-4, is GAGVSQSPSNKVTEKGKDVELRCDPISGHTALYWYRQSLGQGLEFLIYFQGNSAPDKSGLPSDRFSAERTGGSVSTLTIQRTQQEDSAVYLCASSKIQGAKNIQYFGAGTRLSVL.

This chain links TRBV24-1 with TRBJ2-3, with 12 bases matching TRBD1. V shed 4 bases and J 6 bases; nucleotides not matched to a gene: 4. Germline V gives CDR1 KGHDR, CDR2 SFDVKD. The CDR3 runs 15 residues. The CDR3 nucleotides are TGTGCCACCAGTGAGGCGGGACAGGGGGCCGATACGCAGTATTTT. Its translation: CATSEAGQGADTQYF.

J is TRBJ2-7 and V is TRBV3-1, with D possibly TRBD1 on 6 matching bases. Germline V gene data show CDR1 as LGHDT and CDR2 as YNNKEL (reference sequence). CDR3 length: 12 amino acids. V lost 7 bases and J 1 base, leaving 8 bases between the germline ends. The CDR3 DNA follows: TGTGCCAGCAAGGGGGTATCCTACGAGCAGTACTTC. Translated, it gives CASKGVSYEQYF.

This clonotype was seen only once. V gene TRBV5-1 combines with J gene TRBJ2-3; 14 bases align to TRBD2. CDR3 length: 16 amino acids. J lost 1 base, V lost 3 bases, and 1 base had no gene match. Germline CDR1 reads SGHRS; CDR2 reads YFSETQ. CDR3 nucleotide sequence: TGCGCCAGCAGCTGGACTAGCGGGGGGCGCACAGATACGCAGTATTTT. Encoded protein: CASSWTSGGRTDTQYF.

This clonotype appeared a few times. The chain employs TRBV14 and TRBJ2-5; D unclear. The CDR3 has 16 residues. V lost 3 bases to trimming and J lost 0 bases, with 14 bases between them. Per germline, CDR1 SGHDN and CDR2 FVKESK. The CDR3 reads CASSQVGSAYQETQYF. The DNA of the CDR3 is TGTGCCAGCAGCCAGGTTGGCAGCGCGTACCAAGAGACCCAGTACTTC.

This clonotype was counted between two and nine times. This chain connects TRBV4-1 to TRBJ1-2; 9 bases fit TRBD1. The V segment lost 4 bases and the J segment 2 bases; nucleotides outside the gene matches: 8. This CDR3 has 16 residues. Germline V gene lookup returns CDR1 MGHRA and CDR2 YSYEKL. CDR3: CASSLWTGDRNYGYTF. In DNA, the CDR3 is TGCGCCAGCAGCCTCTGGACAGGGGACCGGAACTATGGCTACACCTTC.

The V gene is TRBV7-2, the J gene TRBJ1-1, with 8 bases aligning to TRBD1. After removal of 4 bases from V and 9 bases from J, the junction contained 4 bases not matched to a gene. The CDR3 has 12 amino acids. Germline V gene data show CDR1 as SGHTA and CDR2 as FQGNSA. CDR3 coding DNA: TGTGCCAGCAGCTCCGCCAGGGGGCAAGCTTTCTTT. Translating it yields CASSSARGQAFF.

The table lists this clonotype with many counts. The chain uses TRBV6-5 and TRBJ2-1, with 10 bases identical to TRBD2. CDR3 length equals 13 residues. Germline-derived CDR1 and CDR2 are MNHEY and SVGAGI. J lost 4 bases, V lost 6 bases, and 0 bases had no gene match. CDR3 protein: CASRTSGYNEQFF. Here the CDR3 DNA reads TGTGCCAGCAGGACTAGCGGGTACAATGAGCAGTTCTTC.

This clonotype was seen repeatedly, ten times or more. This chain connects TRBV29-1 to TRBJ2-3; D is possibly TRBD1 or TRBD2 (6 bases each). The germline gives CDR1 SQVTM, CDR2 ANQGSEA. The CDR3 is 16 residues long. Trimming pared 6 bases from V and 5 bases from J, leaving 24 bases between. CDR3 amino acids: CSVLKGLGGPGDTQYF. CDR3 coding DNA: TGCAGCGTCCTCAAAGGTTTGGGGGGCCCAGGAGATACGCAGTATTTT.

The chain combines TRBV4-3 with TRBJ2-3; 13 bases line up with TRBD2. The CDR3 covers 15 residues. J lost 9 bases, V lost 7 bases, and 10 bases had no gene match. CDR1 is LGHNA and CDR2 is YSLEER in the germline V gene. The CDR3 DNA is TGCGCCAGCACCGAGAGTACTAGCGGGAGGGAAACGCAGTATTTT. This translates into CASTESTSGRETQYF.

This clonotype has just a few counts. This chain connects TRBV6-2 or TRBV6-3 to TRBJ1-1, with D unresolved. V shed 6 bases and J shed 2 bases, with 13 bases lying between them. The V gene's germline CDR1 is MNHEY and CDR2 SVGEGT. The CDR3 spans 14 residues. The CDR3 coding sequence is TGTGCCAGCAGCCCCAGCGGAGGAAACACTGAAGCTTTCTTT. Protein sequence: CASSPSGGNTEAFF.